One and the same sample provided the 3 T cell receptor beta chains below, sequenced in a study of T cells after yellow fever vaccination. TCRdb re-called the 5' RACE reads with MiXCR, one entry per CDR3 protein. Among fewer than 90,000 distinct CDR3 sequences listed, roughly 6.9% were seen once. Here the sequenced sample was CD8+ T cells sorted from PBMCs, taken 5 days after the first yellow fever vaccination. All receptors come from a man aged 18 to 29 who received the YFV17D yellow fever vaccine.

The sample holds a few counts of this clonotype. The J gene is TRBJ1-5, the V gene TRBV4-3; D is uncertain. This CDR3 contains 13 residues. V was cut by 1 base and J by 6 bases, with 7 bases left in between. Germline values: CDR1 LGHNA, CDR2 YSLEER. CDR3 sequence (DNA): TGCGCCAGCAGCCAAGGGCTCGGTCAGCCCCAGCATTTT. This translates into CASSQGLGQPQHF.

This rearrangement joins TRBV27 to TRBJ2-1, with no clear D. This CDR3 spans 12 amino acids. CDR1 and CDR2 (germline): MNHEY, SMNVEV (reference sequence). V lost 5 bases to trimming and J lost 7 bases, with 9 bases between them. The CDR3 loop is CASSPTLNEQFF. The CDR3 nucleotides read TGTGCCAGCAGTCCAACTTTAAATGAGCAGTTCTTC.

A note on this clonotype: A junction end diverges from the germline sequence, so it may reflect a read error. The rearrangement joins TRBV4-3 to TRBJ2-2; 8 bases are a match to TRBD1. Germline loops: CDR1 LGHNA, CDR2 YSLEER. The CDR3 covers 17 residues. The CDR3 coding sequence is TGCGTCAGCAGCCAATCGTGGACAGGGACGAACACCGGGGAGCTGTTTTTT. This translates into CVSSQSWTGTNTGELFF.